What follows is one TCR beta chain and its context. V gave up 6 bases and J gave up 1 base, with 9 bases separating them. The CDR3 has 12 residues. The germline CDR1 and CDR2 sequences are SQVTM and ANQGSEA. In the source study's methods: Estimation of nucleated cell counts was performed using reference gene primer amplification. Assay used: immunoSEQ multiplex PCR; TCRdb lists only in-frame clones, some missing. The V and J calls and clone size are taken from that table; D and trimming were inferred from the DNA. The sample has about 280,000 clones, 87% seen once. The sample belongs to a study of blood T cell repertoires in COVID-19. Study-wide context: Samples of COVID-19 (acute and convalescent) were obtained from the United States, Italy and Spain. Sources were T cells, B-cell-depleted T cells, or PBMCs; the material itself was cDNA or gDNA.

The sample comprised peripheral blood. The TCR sequence derives from a woman between 50 and 59 years old who had recovered from COVID-19. V usage is TRBV29-1 and J usage is TRBJ1-1, with D hard to call. The CDR3 nucleotides read TGCAGCGTCATCCCAGGGAACACTGAAGCTTTCTTT. Translating it yields CSVIPGNTEAFF.